Listed below are T cell receptor beta chains from one sample, sequenced in a study of blood T cell repertoires in COVID-19. Produced via immunoSEQ multiplex PCR; TCRdb's table is partial and in-frame only. Of some 250,000 clones detected, 88% appear once; the ten largest clones hold around 0.8%. Material: peripheral blood. These receptors were collected from a woman aged 30 to 39 with acute or convalescent COVID-19. CDR3s include the opening cysteine and the closing phenylalanine or tryptophan. The order of the fields is clone size, V gene, D gene, J gene, CDR3 DNA, CDR3 protein. The D gene is left open where the match is weak. Only part of the rows carry a size: once, few, many, or a class if the clone is expanded.

clone_size: -; v_call: TRBV11-3; d_call: -; j_call: TRBJ1-1; cdr3_nt: TGTGCCAGCAGCTTAGATTCGAGGAACACTGAAGCTTTCTTT; cdr3_aa: CASSLDSRNTEAFF
clone_size: -; v_call: TRBV5-4; d_call: -; j_call: TRBJ2-1; cdr3_nt: TGTGCCAGCAGCTTGGATTTCGCGGGAAGCTCCTACAATGAGCAGTTCTTC; cdr3_aa: CASSLDFAGSSYNEQFF
clone_size: -; v_call: TRBV7-9; d_call: -; j_call: TRBJ1-4; cdr3_nt: TGTGCCAGCAGCTTACTTGATGGCAGGGGCGATGAAAAACTGTTTTTT; cdr3_aa: CASSLLDGRGDEKLFF
clone_size: -; v_call: TRBV9; d_call: -; j_call: TRBJ2-7; cdr3_nt: TGTGCCAGCAGCTCCGGCTCCTACGAGCAGTACTTC; cdr3_aa: CASSSGSYEQYF
clone_size: -; v_call: TRBV6-5; d_call: -; j_call: TRBJ1-1; cdr3_nt: TGTGCCAGCAGTTACTCGCACAAGAACACTGAAGCTTTCTTT; cdr3_aa: CASSYSHKNTEAFF
clone_size: -; v_call: TRBV7-3; d_call: -; j_call: TRBJ1-2; cdr3_nt: TGTGCCAGCAGCTTCCAAGGAGGGACTAACTATGGCTACACCTTC; cdr3_aa: CASSFQGGTNYGYTF
clone_size: -; v_call: TRBV5-1; d_call: TRBD1; j_call: TRBJ1-6; cdr3_nt: TGCGCCAGCAGCTCCAGGGACAGGGCTTCACCCCTCCACTTT; cdr3_aa: CASSSRDRASPLHF
clone_size: -; v_call: TRBV24-1; d_call: TRBD2; j_call: TRBJ2-1; cdr3_nt: TGTGCCACCAGTGATCGGACTAGCGGGAGGGCCGACAATGAGCAGTTCTTC; cdr3_aa: CATSDRTSGRADNEQFF
clone_size: -; v_call: TRBV5-1; d_call: -; j_call: TRBJ2-7; cdr3_nt: TGCGCCAGCAGCTTGGAGGCGTCGGGGTTCGAGCAGTACTTC; cdr3_aa: CASSLEASGFEQYF
clone_size: -; v_call: TRBV10-3; d_call: TRBD1; j_call: TRBJ2-1; cdr3_nt: TGTGCCATCAGGGGACAGGGTAGAGGTGAGCAGTTCTTC; cdr3_aa: CAIRGQGRGEQFF
clone_size: -; v_call: TRBV19; d_call: TRBD1; j_call: TRBJ1-5; cdr3_nt: TGTGCCACTGGGACAGGGGGTAGCAATCAGCCCCAGCATTTT; cdr3_aa: CATGTGGSNQPQHF
clone_size: -; v_call: TRBV19; d_call: -; j_call: TRBJ2-7; cdr3_nt: TGTGCCAGTAGTATCGGAGGGGTTTCGGGCGAGCAGTACTTC; cdr3_aa: CASSIGGVSGEQYF
clone_size: -; v_call: TRBV5-1; d_call: -; j_call: TRBJ1-1; cdr3_nt: TGCGCCAGCAGCCCTCCGGCAGGAGGCACTGAAGCTTTCTTT; cdr3_aa: CASSPPAGGTEAFF
clone_size: -; v_call: TRBV4-3; d_call: TRBD1; j_call: TRBJ1-3; cdr3_nt: TGCGCCAGCAGCCAAGATAGGGGGCCCTCCTCTGGAAACACCATATATTTT; cdr3_aa: CASSQDRGPSSGNTIYF
clone_size: -; v_call: TRBV5-3; d_call: TRBD1; j_call: TRBJ1-5; cdr3_nt: TGTGCCAGAAGCCCCCGGGACAGAAGAAATCAGCCCCAGCATTTT; cdr3_aa: CARSPRDRRNQPQHF
clone_size: -; v_call: TRBV4-2; d_call: -; j_call: TRBJ2-4; cdr3_nt: TGTGCCAGCAGCCAACAACAGGGTTCGGACATTCAGTACTTC; cdr3_aa: CASSQQQGSDIQYF
clone_size: -; v_call: TRBV4-3; d_call: TRBD2; j_call: TRBJ2-7; cdr3_nt: TGCGCCAGCAGCCAAGATCCGGGGGACTACTACGAGCAGTACTTC; cdr3_aa: CASSQDPGDYYEQYF
clone_size: -; v_call: TRBV12-3/TRBV12-4; d_call: -; j_call: TRBJ1-5; cdr3_nt: TGTGCCAGCGGTCTACAGGATTATCAGCCCCAGCATTTT; cdr3_aa: CASGLQDYQPQHF
clone_size: -; v_call: TRBV19; d_call: -; j_call: TRBJ2-3; cdr3_nt: TGTGCCAGTAGTATATTTGGGTACAGGGATGAGGCAGATACGCAGTATTTT; cdr3_aa: CASSIFGYRDEADTQYF
clone_size: -; v_call: TRBV2; d_call: TRBD2; j_call: TRBJ2-1; cdr3_nt: TGTGCCATCAACAAAAGGGGGACTAGCGGGAGTAGATGGCAGTTCTTC; cdr3_aa: CAINKRGTSGSRWQFF
clone_size: -; v_call: TRBV5-6; d_call: -; j_call: TRBJ1-6; cdr3_nt: TGTGCCAGCAGCTTGGCACAGGATCGATCACCCCTCCACTTT; cdr3_aa: CASSLAQDRSPLHF
clone_size: -; v_call: TRBV7-7; d_call: -; j_call: TRBJ2-5; cdr3_nt: TGTGCTAGCAAACGGGCCTTACCAGGGGAGACCCAGTACTTC; cdr3_aa: CASKRALPGETQYF
clone_size: -; v_call: TRBV10-3; d_call: -; j_call: TRBJ2-1; cdr3_nt: TGTGCCAGCAGACTAGTGGAGTACAATGAGCAGTTCTTC; cdr3_aa: CASRLVEYNEQFF
clone_size: -; v_call: TRBV5-8; d_call: -; j_call: TRBJ1-5; cdr3_nt: TGTGCCAGCAGCTTGGAGGTGTATCGGGGCAATCAGCCCCAGCATTTT; cdr3_aa: CASSLEVYRGNQPQHF
clone_size: -; v_call: TRBV3-1/TRBV3-2; d_call: -; j_call: TRBJ1-5; cdr3_nt: TGTGCCAGCAGCCAAGCCGGGTCCAATCAGCCCCAGCATTTT; cdr3_aa: CASSQAGSNQPQHF
clone_size: -; v_call: TRBV9; d_call: TRBD2; j_call: TRBJ2-1; cdr3_nt: TGTGCCAGCAGCGGGACTAGCGGGAGCTCCTACAATGAGCAGTTCTTC; cdr3_aa: CASSGTSGSSYNEQFF
clone_size: -; v_call: TRBV15; d_call: -; j_call: TRBJ2-7; cdr3_nt: TGTGCCACCAGCAGAGATATTGGGCAGTCTTACTACGAGCAGTACTTC; cdr3_aa: CATSRDIGQSYYEQYF
clone_size: -; v_call: TRBV7-2; d_call: TRBD1; j_call: TRBJ1-6; cdr3_nt: TGTGCCAGCAGCCCAAGACAGGGGTGGGGTTCACCCCTCCACTTT; cdr3_aa: CASSPRQGWGSPLHF
clone_size: -; v_call: TRBV6-5; d_call: TRBD1; j_call: TRBJ2-5; cdr3_nt: TGTGCCAGCAGTTCCGGGACAGAAGAGACCCAGTACTTC; cdr3_aa: CASSSGTEETQYF
clone_size: -; v_call: TRBV7-2; d_call: -; j_call: TRBJ2-7; cdr3_nt: TGTGCCAGCAGAGATGGCCGGGACTTGGGACGGGAGCAGTACTTC; cdr3_aa: CASRDGRDLGREQYF
clone_size: -; v_call: TRBV9; d_call: TRBD1; j_call: TRBJ2-5; cdr3_nt: TGTGCCAGCAGCGCCAACCGGGACAGGGCGCAAGAGACCCAGTACTTC; cdr3_aa: CASSANRDRAQETQYF
clone_size: -; v_call: TRBV12-5; d_call: TRBD1; j_call: TRBJ1-1; cdr3_nt: TGTGCTAGTGGCCAACAGGGGTGGAACACTGAAGCTTTCTTT; cdr3_aa: CASGQQGWNTEAFF
clone_size: -; v_call: TRBV6-5; d_call: TRBD2; j_call: TRBJ2-7; cdr3_nt: TGTGCCAGCAGGGGGGGGACCACCTACGAGCAGTACTTC; cdr3_aa: CASRGGTTYEQYF
clone_size: -; v_call: TRBV6-5; d_call: -; j_call: TRBJ2-3; cdr3_nt: TGTGCCAGCGACAGCCGCCCAGATACGCAGTATTTT; cdr3_aa: CASDSRPDTQYF
clone_size: -; v_call: TRBV11-3; d_call: TRBD2; j_call: TRBJ2-2; cdr3_nt: TGTGCCAGCAGCTTAGTAGCGGGAAGGCTGAACACCGGGGAGCTGTTTTTT; cdr3_aa: CASSLVAGRLNTGELFF
clone_size: -; v_call: TRBV7-9; d_call: -; j_call: TRBJ2-3; cdr3_nt: TGTGCCAGCAGCTTAGTCGGACTGACCTACACAGATACGCAGTATTTT; cdr3_aa: CASSLVGLTYTDTQYF
clone_size: -; v_call: TRBV6-5; d_call: TRBD1; j_call: TRBJ2-7; cdr3_nt: TGTGCCAGTCAGGGGACAGGTGAACTCACCTACGAGCAGTACTTC; cdr3_aa: CASQGTGELTYEQYF
clone_size: -; v_call: TRBV7-9; d_call: -; j_call: TRBJ2-7; cdr3_nt: TGTGCCAGCAGCTTGGAGTCCTACGAGCAGTACTTC; cdr3_aa: CASSLESYEQYF
clone_size: few; v_call: TRBV19; d_call: -; j_call: TRBJ2-1; cdr3_nt: TGTGCCAGTAGTATAGTGGGCAGGGGAAACAATGAGCAGTTCTTC; cdr3_aa: CASSIVGRGNNEQFF
clone_size: -; v_call: TRBV3-1/TRBV3-2; d_call: TRBD1; j_call: TRBJ1-2; cdr3_nt: TGTGCCAGCAGCCCGACAGGGGTAGTAAGGTATGGCTACACCTTC; cdr3_aa: CASSPTGVVRYGYTF